This T cell receptor (beta chain) derives from a study of cytomegalovirus exposure and HLA in healthy donors. On the study more broadly: A later analysis reported the 90 to 150 validation repertoires used the same platform as the 550 to 800 first-cohort repertoires.

The CDR3 is 15 amino acids. On this clone itself: Antigen unknown.

TCRdb's table, derived via immunoSEQ multiplex PCR, lists solely in-frame clones and lacks some. This repertoire shows over 250,000 clones, approximately 86% found once; its top ten account for about 1%. Study findings and constraints: According to reports, the classifier identified cytomegalovirus status with high specificity and sensitivity. In vitro assays verified that three CMV-associated chains recognized CMV antigens specifically. According to the study, 150 to 200 TCR beta chains were cytomegalovirus-associated.

This TCR was sampled from a woman younger than 35 in good health and CMV-seronegative. The V call is TRBV21-1, the J call TRBJ1-2. TRBV21-1 is deemed a pseudogene. Input material: PBMCs. The CDR3 DNA reads as TGTGCCAGCAGCAAACGGCAGGGACTTAACTATGGCTACACCTTC. It encodes CASSKRQGLNYGYTF.